The TCR beta chain described here comes from a study of cytomegalovirus exposure and HLA in healthy donors. Background on the study: Within an early data release were roughly 83 million unique TCRs drawn from HLA-typed donors.

Points from the study as a whole: Specificity of a few CMV-associated chains for CMV antigens was verified in vitro. Most TCR sequences were seen very rarely across donors, but some public TCRs occurred in many. HLA allele associations emerged for 16,951 TCR beta sequences in a later analysis, at 0.05 false discovery rate.

Germline CDR1 and CDR2: SGHRS and YFSETQ. The CDR3 extends over 15 amino acids. V shed 4 bases and J shed 2 bases, with 14 bases lying between them. Worth noting for this clone: Its specificity is not known.

PCR involved 60 Vbeta and 13 Jbeta primers. Assay used: immunoSEQ multiplex PCR; TCRdb lists only in-frame clones, some missing. Of 120,000 or so clones listed, roughly 80% are singletons. Sequenced: PBMCs. The receptor's source is a man aged 25-45 years in good health and CMV-seronegative. The chain carries TRBV5-1 and TRBJ2-3; no reliable D call. This CDR3 reads CASSIKSQATDTQYF. The CDR3 bases are TGCGCCAGCAGCATCAAAAGCCAGGCCACAGATACGCAGTATTTT.